A selection of T cell receptor beta chains follows, all from one sample in a study of neurological immune-mediated disorders. Each CDR3 protein gets one entry after TCRdb re-called the 5' RACE reads with MiXCR. The data contain approximately 40,000 distinct CDR3 sequences, around 4.8% of them seen just once; the ten biggest clones take up around 9%. The sequencing input was CD4+ T cells from blood. These receptors all come from a man aged 18 to 35 in good health. Both conserved end residues are part of each CDR3.

j_gene: TRBJ2-1; v_gene: TRBV18; CDR3aa: CASSHGPFNEQFF
j_gene: TRBJ2-7; v_gene: TRBV7-2; CDR3aa: CASSFSGGAYEQYF
j_gene: TRBJ2-7; v_gene: TRBV10-3; CDR3aa: CAIRGTGKYPSEQYF
j_gene: TRBJ1-2; v_gene: TRBV5-1; CDR3aa: CASSLVPGKAYGYTF
j_gene: TRBJ2-5; v_gene: TRBV6-5; CDR3aa: CASSRDYFLETQYF
j_gene: TRBJ1-6; v_gene: TRBV30; CDR3aa: CAWSVQRTFVGNNSPLHF
j_gene: TRBJ2-4; v_gene: TRBV6-5; CDR3aa: CASSDRRENIQYF
j_gene: TRBJ1-2; v_gene: TRBV11-2; CDR3aa: CASSHLRGRGLDGYTF
j_gene: TRBJ2-6; v_gene: TRBV5-1; CDR3aa: CASRRDASSGANVLTF
j_gene: TRBJ2-5; v_gene: TRBV6-5; CDR3aa: CASSYVGQGLETQYF
j_gene: TRBJ2-2; v_gene: TRBV18; CDR3aa: CASSPPAGELFF
j_gene: TRBJ1-1; v_gene: TRBV7-2; CDR3aa: CASSLQGQGGTEAFF
j_gene: TRBJ1-1; v_gene: TRBV5-1; CDR3aa: CASSLQNGGNEAFF
j_gene: TRBJ1-5; v_gene: TRBV15; CDR3aa: CATSRARGATGQPQHF
j_gene: TRBJ1-3; v_gene: TRBV7-9; CDR3aa: CASSPRQFVNTIYF
j_gene: TRBJ1-5; v_gene: TRBV3-1; CDR3aa: CASSHDSTGPQHF
j_gene: TRBJ2-1; v_gene: TRBV5-1; CDR3aa: CASYVLQGMNNEQFF
j_gene: TRBJ2-5; v_gene: TRBV20-1; CDR3aa: CSAPVGTSAETQYF
j_gene: TRBJ2-1; v_gene: TRBV18; CDR3aa: CASSPYEPGLSYNEQFF
j_gene: TRBJ1-3; v_gene: TRBV4-2; CDR3aa: CASSQVSGQGSGNTIYF
j_gene: TRBJ2-3; v_gene: TRBV7-2; CDR3aa: CASSLYGTARTDTQYF
j_gene: TRBJ1-1; v_gene: TRBV15; CDR3aa: CATSQILGQQNTEAFF
j_gene: TRBJ1-4; v_gene: TRBV5-1; CDR3aa: CASRRVTTNEKLFF
j_gene: TRBJ2-3; v_gene: TRBV6-5; CDR3aa: CASSPRDTDTQYF
j_gene: TRBJ2-5; v_gene: TRBV20-1; CDR3aa: CSARRRRGGPGETQYF
j_gene: TRBJ2-5; v_gene: TRBV5-1; CDR3aa: CASSTNRDSGGGVQETQYF
j_gene: TRBJ2-5; v_gene: TRBV5-1; CDR3aa: CASREAPPIETQYF
j_gene: TRBJ1-5; v_gene: TRBV10-1; CDR3aa: CASHLNRDGPPQHF
j_gene: TRBJ2-2; v_gene: TRBV7-3; CDR3aa: CASSLQESNTGELFF
j_gene: TRBJ1-5; v_gene: TRBV2; CDR3aa: CASSANPGDWPQHF
j_gene: TRBJ1-2; v_gene: TRBV6-5; CDR3aa: CASRNRGYYGYTF
j_gene: TRBJ2-1; v_gene: TRBV29-1; CDR3aa: CSVVKGNDEQFF
j_gene: TRBJ1-5; v_gene: TRBV20-1; CDR3aa: CSASIRQGASNQPQHF
j_gene: TRBJ2-1; v_gene: TRBV3-1; CDR3aa: CASSPSVGSYNEQFF
j_gene: TRBJ2-5; v_gene: TRBV4-1; CDR3aa: CDSSQQLGTQETQYF
j_gene: TRBJ1-2; v_gene: TRBV6-5; CDR3aa: CASRARWGYTF
j_gene: TRBJ2-5; v_gene: TRBV7-8; CDR3aa: CASSLGASGGSYQETQYF
j_gene: TRBJ1-2; v_gene: TRBV28; CDR3aa: CASYVAGEGYTF
j_gene: TRBJ1-1; v_gene: TRBV6-2/TRBV6-3; CDR3aa: CASSYLGTNTEAFF
j_gene: TRBJ1-2; v_gene: TRBV6-5; CDR3aa: CASRGTGGWTNYGYTF
j_gene: TRBJ2-1; v_gene: TRBV20-1; CDR3aa: CSATRRDIRISDEQFF
j_gene: TRBJ1-4; v_gene: TRBV20-1; CDR3aa: CSASGQFTEKLFF
j_gene: TRBJ2-1; v_gene: TRBV14; CDR3aa: CASSYPGTTYNEQFF
j_gene: TRBJ1-2; v_gene: TRBV20-1; CDR3aa: CSAQYGGNYGYTF
j_gene: TRBJ2-3; v_gene: TRBV24-1; CDR3aa: CATRASGGADTQYF
j_gene: TRBJ2-4; v_gene: TRBV20-1; CDR3aa: CSARKEAGLNIQYF
j_gene: TRBJ2-6; v_gene: TRBV3-1; CDR3aa: CASSPFSGANVLTF
j_gene: TRBJ2-7; v_gene: TRBV5-1; CDR3aa: CASSFTGYEQYF
j_gene: TRBJ2-2; v_gene: TRBV12-3/TRBV12-4; CDR3aa: CASSVSGGPGELFF